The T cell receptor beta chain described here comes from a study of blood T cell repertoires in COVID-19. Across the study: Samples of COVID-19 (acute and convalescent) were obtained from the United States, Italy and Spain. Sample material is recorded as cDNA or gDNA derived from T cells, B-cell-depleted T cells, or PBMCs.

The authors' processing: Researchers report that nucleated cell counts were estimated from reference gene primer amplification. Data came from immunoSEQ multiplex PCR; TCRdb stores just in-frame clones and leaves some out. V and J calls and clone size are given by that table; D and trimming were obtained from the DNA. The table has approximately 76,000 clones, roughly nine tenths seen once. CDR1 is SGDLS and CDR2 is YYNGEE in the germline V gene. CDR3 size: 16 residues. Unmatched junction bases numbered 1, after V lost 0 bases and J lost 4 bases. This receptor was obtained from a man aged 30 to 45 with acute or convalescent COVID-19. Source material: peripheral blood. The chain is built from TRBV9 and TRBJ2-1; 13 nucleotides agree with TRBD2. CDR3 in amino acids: CASSVELAGGYNEQFF. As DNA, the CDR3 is TGTGCCAGCAGCGTAGAACTAGCGGGAGGGTACAATGAGCAGTTCTTC. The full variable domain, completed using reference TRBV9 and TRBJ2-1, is DSGVTQTPKHLITATGQRVTLRCSPRSGDLSVYWYQQSLDQGLQFLIQYYNGEERAKGNILERFSAQQFPDLHSELNLSSLELGDSALYFCASSVELAGGYNEQFFGPGTRLTVL.